The rows below give T cell receptor beta chains drawn from one sample of a study of regulatory T cells in long-lasting Graves disease. TCRdb reprocessed the multiplex PCR reads with MiXCR, giving one entry per CDR3 protein. The data hold approximately 350,000 distinct CDR3 sequences, with approximately 23% observed a single time. Sequenced here: peripheral blood mononuclear cells (PBMCs), sampled when the disease was refractory, from a patient treated with antithyroid drugs. The origin of the receptors is a woman in her forties with Graves disease. CDR3s include the opening cysteine and the closing phenylalanine or tryptophan. The order of the fields is D gene, clone size, V gene, J gene, CDR3 DNA, CDR3 protein. The D gene is left open where the match is weak. Expanded clones are given a class, and other clones once, few, many or no size at all.

d_call: TRBD2; clone_size: .; v_call: TRBV19; j_call: TRBJ2-4; cdr3_nt: TGTGCCAGTAGTAACCAGGGACTAGTTTTAAACATTCAGTACTTC; cdr3_aa: CASSNQGLVLNIQYF
d_call: TRBD2; clone_size: many; v_call: TRBV7-2; j_call: TRBJ2-7; cdr3_nt: TGTGCCAGCAGCTTAGCTCTCCGGACTAGCGAGCAGTACTTC; cdr3_aa: CASSLALRTSEQYF
d_call: .; clone_size: many; v_call: TRBV6-1; j_call: TRBJ2-2; cdr3_nt: TGTGCCAGCAGTGATTCTCCCAGGGAAGGGGAGCTGTTTTTT; cdr3_aa: CASSDSPREGELFF
d_call: .; clone_size: few; v_call: TRBV30; j_call: TRBJ1-1; cdr3_nt: TGTGCCTGGGCAGGTGAGAACACTGAAGCTTTCTTT; cdr3_aa: CAWAGENTEAFF
d_call: .; clone_size: .; v_call: TRBV27; j_call: TRBJ1-1; cdr3_nt: TGTGACACAAAATGGGGCAGAGGTGGGAACACTGAAGCTTTCTTT; cdr3_aa: CDTKWGRGGNTEAFF
d_call: .; clone_size: .; v_call: TRBV5-1; j_call: TRBJ2-7; cdr3_nt: TGCGCCAGCAGCTTCGGGGGAACCGGGGACGAGCAGTACTTC; cdr3_aa: CASSFGGTGDEQYF
d_call: .; clone_size: few; v_call: TRBV28; j_call: TRBJ1-4; cdr3_nt: TGTGCCAGCAGTTCCCCGTGGGGAGATAATGAAAAACTGTTTTTT; cdr3_aa: CASSSPWGDNEKLFF
d_call: .; clone_size: .; v_call: TRBV6-1; j_call: TRBJ1-5; cdr3_nt: TGTGCCAGCAGAGCGACAGGCCGAAACCAGCCCCAGCATTTT; cdr3_aa: CASRATGRNQPQHF
d_call: .; clone_size: few; v_call: TRBV24-1; j_call: TRBJ2-7; cdr3_nt: TGTGCCACCAGTGATTCTCGGGAAGTACCCTACGAGCAGTACTTC; cdr3_aa: CATSDSREVPYEQYF
d_call: .; clone_size: few; v_call: TRBV7-2; j_call: TRBJ1-2; cdr3_nt: TGTGCCAGCAGCTTATCATTCTTTCGGACAGCCAACTATGGCTACACCTTC; cdr3_aa: CASSLSFFRTANYGYTF
d_call: .; clone_size: few; v_call: TRBV10-3; j_call: TRBJ1-1; cdr3_nt: TGTGCCATCAGCCGGGACCAACCTAAGAACACTGAAGCTTTCTTT; cdr3_aa: CAISRDQPKNTEAFF
d_call: .; clone_size: many; v_call: TRBV2; j_call: TRBJ2-5; cdr3_nt: TGTGCCAGCAGTGAAAGGGTGCTAGCAGAGACCCAGTACTTC; cdr3_aa: CASSERVLAETQYF
d_call: TRBD1; clone_size: few; v_call: TRBV7-2; j_call: TRBJ1-5; cdr3_nt: TGTGCCAGCAGCTTGACCGGACAGGGCAGGAATCAGCCCCAGCATTTT; cdr3_aa: CASSLTGQGRNQPQHF
d_call: .; clone_size: many; v_call: TRBV28; j_call: TRBJ2-1; cdr3_nt: TGTGCCAGCAGCCTTAGCTCGTCCGGAGATGAGCAGTTCTTC; cdr3_aa: CASSLSSSGDEQFF
d_call: .; clone_size: .; v_call: TRBV10-1; j_call: TRBJ2-3; cdr3_nt: TGCGCCAGCAGTGAGCCCATGGGGGCCACAGATACGCAGTATTTT; cdr3_aa: CASSEPMGATDTQYF
d_call: TRBD1; clone_size: few; v_call: TRBV6-1; j_call: TRBJ2-7; cdr3_nt: TGTGCCAGCAGAGCGACAGGGCCCCCCTCCTACGAGCAGTACTTC; cdr3_aa: CASRATGPPSYEQYF
d_call: .; clone_size: .; v_call: TRBV12-3/TRBV12-4; j_call: TRBJ2-7; cdr3_nt: TGTGCCAGCTCACCCGGGGCGGAACTGGAGCAGTACTTC; cdr3_aa: CASSPGAELEQYF
d_call: TRBD1; clone_size: many; v_call: TRBV20-1; j_call: TRBJ1-1; cdr3_nt: TGCAGTGCTAGAGGACAGGGAAAGAACACTGAAGCTTTCTTT; cdr3_aa: CSARGQGKNTEAFF
d_call: .; clone_size: many; v_call: TRBV12-3/TRBV12-4; j_call: TRBJ1-1; cdr3_nt: TGTGCCAGCAGTTCGCCGGTGGCCACTGAAGCTTTCTTT; cdr3_aa: CASSSPVATEAFF
d_call: .; clone_size: many; v_call: TRBV6-1; j_call: TRBJ2-5; cdr3_nt: TGTGCCAGCAGTCGCATAGGGTTTCAAGAGACCCAGTACTTC; cdr3_aa: CASSRIGFQETQYF
d_call: .; clone_size: many; v_call: TRBV6-1; j_call: TRBJ1-4; cdr3_nt: TGTGCCAGCAGTAGGACAACAACTAATGAAAAACTGTTTTTT; cdr3_aa: CASSRTTTNEKLFF
d_call: .; clone_size: few; v_call: TRBV6-1; j_call: TRBJ1-6; cdr3_nt: TGTGCCAGCCGCCGTCACTATAATTCACCCCTCCACTTT; cdr3_aa: CASRRHYNSPLHF
d_call: .; clone_size: few; v_call: TRBV6-1; j_call: TRBJ2-7; cdr3_nt: TGTGCCAGCAGTGCCCGGGGGCAGATCTACGAGCAGTACTTC; cdr3_aa: CASSARGQIYEQYF
d_call: .; clone_size: many; v_call: TRBV6-1; j_call: TRBJ2-6; cdr3_nt: TGTGCCAGCATTGACTCTGGGGCCAACGTCCTGACTTTC; cdr3_aa: CASIDSGANVLTF
d_call: .; clone_size: many; v_call: TRBV20-1; j_call: TRBJ1-1; cdr3_nt: TGCAGTGCAACTCAACAGGGCACTGAAGCTTTCTTT; cdr3_aa: CSATQQGTEAFF
d_call: .; clone_size: few; v_call: TRBV12-3/TRBV12-4; j_call: TRBJ1-2; cdr3_nt: TGTGCCACTCGGGAGGGGTTTGGTGGCTACACCTTC; cdr3_aa: CATREGFGGYTF
d_call: TRBD2; clone_size: .; v_call: TRBV7-2; j_call: TRBJ2-4; cdr3_nt: TGTGCCAGCAGCTTGGGGGGGTTTTTAGCCAAAAACATTCAGTACTTC; cdr3_aa: CASSLGGFLAKNIQYF
d_call: TRBD1; clone_size: many; v_call: TRBV12-3/TRBV12-4; j_call: TRBJ1-6; cdr3_nt: TGTGCCAGCAGCCCGGGACAGACTAATTCACCCCTCCACTTT; cdr3_aa: CASSPGQTNSPLHF
d_call: .; clone_size: few; v_call: TRBV28; j_call: TRBJ2-1; cdr3_nt: TGTGCCAGCAGTTGCCGGGACTTACGCTACAATGAGCAGTTCTTC; cdr3_aa: CASSCRDLRYNEQFF
d_call: TRBD2; clone_size: .; v_call: TRBV6-2/TRBV6-3; j_call: TRBJ2-1; cdr3_nt: TGTGCCAGCAGTACCGGACTAGCGGCTGGGCAGTTCTTC; cdr3_aa: CASSTGLAAGQFF
d_call: .; clone_size: .; v_call: TRBV20-1; j_call: TRBJ1-6; cdr3_nt: TGCAGTGCGAGGGACACATCAGCGCCCCTCCACTTT; cdr3_aa: CSARDTSAPLHF
d_call: .; clone_size: many; v_call: TRBV28; j_call: TRBJ1-1; cdr3_nt: TGTGCCAGCAGCCCGGGACCCTTGAACACTGAAGCTTTCTTT; cdr3_aa: CASSPGPLNTEAFF
d_call: .; clone_size: .; v_call: TRBV9; j_call: TRBJ2-5; cdr3_nt: TGTGCCAGCAGCGTAGACCCGGTCATCCAAGAGACCCAGTACTTC; cdr3_aa: CASSVDPVIQETQYF
d_call: TRBD1; clone_size: .; v_call: TRBV20-1; j_call: TRBJ2-7; cdr3_nt: TGCAGTGCTAGAAGGGGGCCTAGGGGCCTGAGCTCCTACGAGCAGTACTTC; cdr3_aa: CSARRGPRGLSSYEQYF
d_call: TRBD2; clone_size: .; v_call: TRBV28; j_call: TRBJ2-5; cdr3_nt: TGTGCCAGCAGTTTCCCCGCTAGCGGGAGGGCTCAAGAGACCCAGTACTTC; cdr3_aa: CASSFPASGRAQETQYF
d_call: .; clone_size: many; v_call: TRBV2; j_call: TRBJ2-5; cdr3_nt: TGTGCCAGCAGCCGAGACAGACAAGAGACCCAGTACTTC; cdr3_aa: CASSRDRQETQYF
d_call: TRBD2; clone_size: many; v_call: TRBV2; j_call: TRBJ2-4; cdr3_nt: TGTGCCAGCAATCTAGCGGGAGCCAAAAACATTCAGTACTTC; cdr3_aa: CASNLAGAKNIQYF
d_call: TRBD2; clone_size: .; v_call: TRBV7-7; j_call: TRBJ2-3; cdr3_nt: TGTGCTAGCAGCTTAGAGGCGGGAGCTTCAGATACGCAGTATTTT; cdr3_aa: CASSLEAGASDTQYF
d_call: .; clone_size: .; v_call: TRBV12-3/TRBV12-4; j_call: TRBJ2-2; cdr3_nt: TGTGCCAGCAGTGGGGGGGCGGGGACCGGGGAGCTGTTTTTT; cdr3_aa: CASSGGAGTGELFF
d_call: TRBD1; clone_size: many; v_call: TRBV20-1; j_call: TRBJ1-2; cdr3_nt: TGCAGTGCCGAAGACAGGGCTAACTATGGCTACACCTTC; cdr3_aa: CSAEDRANYGYTF
d_call: TRBD2; clone_size: many; v_call: TRBV6-1; j_call: TRBJ2-7; cdr3_nt: TGTGCCAGCAGTGAATTCGGGAGGGCCGGATACGAGCAGTACTTC; cdr3_aa: CASSEFGRAGYEQYF
d_call: .; clone_size: many; v_call: TRBV20-1; j_call: TRBJ2-5; cdr3_nt: TGCAGTGCCCAGGGAGGTGGGCAAGAGACCCAGTACTTC; cdr3_aa: CSAQGGGQETQYF
d_call: .; clone_size: many; v_call: TRBV12-3/TRBV12-4; j_call: TRBJ2-7; cdr3_nt: TGTGCCAGCAGTTTTAAGGGGGTTCTACACTTC; cdr3_aa: CASSFKGVLHF
d_call: TRBD1; clone_size: .; v_call: TRBV6-1; j_call: TRBJ2-4; cdr3_nt: TGTGCCAGCAGTGCAGGGGGATGGAAAAACATTCAGTACTTC; cdr3_aa: CASSAGGWKNIQYF
d_call: .; clone_size: many; v_call: TRBV7-8; j_call: TRBJ1-1; cdr3_nt: TGTGCCAGCAAGATAACAGAGAACACTGAAGCTTTCTTT; cdr3_aa: CASKITENTEAFF
d_call: TRBD2; clone_size: .; v_call: TRBV2; j_call: TRBJ2-1; cdr3_nt: TGTGCCAGCCCCTCCTGGACTAGCTGGAATGAGCAGTTCTTC; cdr3_aa: CASPSWTSWNEQFF
d_call: TRBD1; clone_size: many; v_call: TRBV29-1; j_call: TRBJ2-7; cdr3_nt: TGCAGCGTTTTCACCGACAGGGGCAGATCCTACGAGCAGTACTTC; cdr3_aa: CSVFTDRGRSYEQYF
d_call: TRBD2; clone_size: .; v_call: TRBV2; j_call: TRBJ2-2; cdr3_nt: TGTGCCAGCAGCCCAACCGGGACTAGCGGGATGGAGTGGTACACCGGGGAGCTGTTTTTT; cdr3_aa: CASSPTGTSGMEWYTGELFF
d_call: .; clone_size: many; v_call: TRBV28; j_call: TRBJ2-7; cdr3_nt: TGTGCCAGCAATATCCAGGGAGGTCGGGTCGAGCAGTACTTC; cdr3_aa: CASNIQGGRVEQYF
d_call: TRBD2; clone_size: .; v_call: TRBV7-2; j_call: TRBJ2-7; cdr3_nt: TGTGCCAGCAGCTTAGGAAGCGCGGGAGTAACCCCCCGCTACGAGCAGTACTTC; cdr3_aa: CASSLGSAGVTPRYEQYF